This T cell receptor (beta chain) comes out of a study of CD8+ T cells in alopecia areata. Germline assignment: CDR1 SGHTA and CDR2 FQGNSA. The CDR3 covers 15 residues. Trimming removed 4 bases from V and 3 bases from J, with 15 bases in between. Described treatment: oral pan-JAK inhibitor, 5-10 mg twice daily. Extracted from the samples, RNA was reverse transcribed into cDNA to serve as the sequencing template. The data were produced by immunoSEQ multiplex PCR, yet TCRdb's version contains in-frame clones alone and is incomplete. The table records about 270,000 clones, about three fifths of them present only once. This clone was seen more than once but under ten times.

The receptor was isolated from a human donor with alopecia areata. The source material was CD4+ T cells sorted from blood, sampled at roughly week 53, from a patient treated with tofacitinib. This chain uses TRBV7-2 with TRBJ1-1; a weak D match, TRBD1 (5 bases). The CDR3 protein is CASSYSLEGHTEAFF. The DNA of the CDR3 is TGTGCCAGCAGCTACAGTCTCGAGGGGCACACTGAAGCTTTCTTT. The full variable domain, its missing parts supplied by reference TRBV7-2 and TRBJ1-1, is GAGVSQSPSNKVTEKGKDVELRCDPISGHTALYWYRQSLGQGLEFLIYFQGNSAPDKSGLPSDRFSAERTGGSVSTLTIQRTQQEDSAVYLCASSYSLEGHTEAFFGQGTRLTVV.